This paragraph reports one T cell receptor beta chain. The antigen remains unidentified. This record comes from a study of shared clonotypes between healthy human individuals. Turning to the study itself: Per donor, CD8 memory used one plate, CD8 naive used two, CD4 memory used three and CD4 naive used three. Overall study findings and caveats: For sorted subsets, rarefaction showed incomplete sequencing despite large depth.

From germline, CDR1 is SNHLY and CDR2 FYNNEI. V was trimmed by 7 bases and J by 0 bases, leaving 16 bases between them. The CDR3 totals 17 residues. Sequencing used immunoSEQ multiplex PCR; TCRdb keeps in-frame clones, though not all of them. Among 2 million to 2.5 million clones listed, around 93% were seen once. The chain has TRBV2 and TRBJ1-6; D not resolved. Specimen: naive CD4+ T cells from PBMCs. Subset meaning: CD45RA+ positively selected. This clonotype originated in a man between 18 and 35 years old in good health. Some clones in this sample may be carry-over from other donors' samples. The CDR3 DNA sequence: TGTGCCAGCACCGTTATGGGCCTTAGCTCCTATAATTCACCCCTCCACTTT. Amino acids: CASTVMGLSSYNSPLHF.